The rows below give T cell receptor beta chains drawn from one sample of a study of metastatic and nonmetastatic thyroid tumors. From the PCR reads, TCRdb re-called clones with MiXCR. The sample has 20,000 to 25,000 clones; about 13% are singletons. The sample taken for sequencing was blood. These receptors were collected from a female donor with papillary thyroid cancer or a benign thyroid nodule (not recorded which). Some clones in this sample may be carry-over from other donors' samples. Each CDR3 is given with its conserved first and last residue. The order of the fields is J gene, D gene, clone size, V gene, CDR3 protein, CDR3 DNA. D genes are given only for firm matches. Not every row has a clone size; where given, it reads once, few, many or a size class.

TRBJ2-1 TRBD2 medium-sized TRBV20-1 CSAGGLAGGRNEQFF TGCAGTGCCGGCGGACTAGCGGGAGGTCGGAATGAGCAGTTCTTC
TRBJ1-5 . many TRBV5-6 CASSLVGGSNQPQHF TGTGCCAGCAGCCTAGTCGGAGGAAGCAATCAGCCCCAGCATTTT
TRBJ2-7 . many TRBV30 CAWSSGRPYEQYF TGTGCCTGGAGCTCCGGGAGACCCTACGAGCAGTACTTC
TRBJ2-3 TRBD2 . TRBV7-8 CASSLGLAGVPTDTQYF TGTGCCAGCAGCTTAGGACTAGCGGGTGTTCCCACAGATACGCAGTATTTT
TRBJ2-2 . many TRBV2 CASEAGANTGELFF TGTGCCAGCGAGGCAGGGGCGAACACCGGGGAGCTGTTTTTT
TRBJ2-7 . . TRBV11-3 CASSLVASPSGEQYF TGTGCCAGCAGCTTAGTTGCCAGTCCTAGTGGGGAGCAGTACTTC
TRBJ1-2 . many TRBV6-1 CASRDPGTNYNYGYTF TGTGCCAGCAGAGATCCCGGGACAAATTATAACTATGGCTACACCTTC
TRBJ1-3 . many TRBV19 CASKDRSSGNTIYF TGTGCCAGCAAGGACCGTTCCTCTGGAAACACCATATATTTT
TRBJ1-5 . . TRBV15 CATSRDRDAYQPQHF TGTGCCACCAGCAGAGACCGGGACGCTTATCAGCCCCAGCATTTT
TRBJ1-1 . many TRBV28 CASSLVQTNTEAFF TGTGCCAGCAGTTTAGTTCAGACGAACACTGAAGCTTTCTTT
TRBJ1-2 . . TRBV24-1 CATSDHSYGYTF TGTGCCACCAGTGATCACAGCTATGGCTACACCTTC
TRBJ2-2 . many TRBV28 CASSGLLNTGELFF TGTGCCAGCAGTGGACTTTTAAACACCGGGGAGCTGTTTTTT
TRBJ2-2 . many TRBV2 CASSEIGGENTGELFF TGTGCCAGCAGTGAGATAGGGGGAGAGAACACCGGGGAGCTGTTTTTT
TRBJ2-5 . . TRBV6-2/TRBV6-3 CAIIYSEVGQETQYF TGTGCCATCATTTACTCGGAAGTAGGTCAAGAGACCCAGTACTTC
TRBJ1-2 . many TRBV30 CAWSSRHGGYTF TGTGCCTGGAGTTCCAGACATGGTGGCTACACCTTC
TRBJ2-5 . many TRBV7-3 CASSLIWGETQYF TGTGCCAGCAGCTTAATCTGGGGAGAGACCCAGTACTTC
TRBJ2-3 TRBD2 . TRBV27 CASSLGLAATHTQYF TGTGCCAGCAGTTTGGGACTAGCAGCGACTCATACGCAGTATTTT
TRBJ1-4 TRBD1 many TRBV30 CAWSLGQGNEKLFF TGTGCCTGGAGTTTGGGACAGGGGAATGAAAAACTGTTTTTT
TRBJ2-7 TRBD1 . TRBV19 CASSIAPTGLDYEQYF TGTGCCAGTAGTATAGCCCCGACAGGGTTGGACTACGAGCAGTACTTC
TRBJ2-7 . many TRBV29-1 CSVTKSTSPEYEQYF TGCAGCGTGACAAAATCTACCTCACCCGAATACGAGCAGTACTTC
TRBJ2-3 TRBD2 medium-sized TRBV11-3 CASSPQAGGFTDTQYF TGTGCCAGCAGCCCCCAGGCGGGAGGGTTTACAGATACGCAGTATTTT
TRBJ1-5 . many TRBV4-3 CASSQDNGNNQPQHF TGCGCCAGCAGCCAAGATAATGGGAACAATCAGCCCCAGCATTTT
TRBJ1-1 . . TRBV12-3/TRBV12-4 CASSYGGGTEAFF TGTGCCAGCAGTTACGGGGGGGGGACTGAAGCTTTCTTT
TRBJ1-5 . many TRBV20-1 CSASGQGYQPQHF TGCAGTGCTAGCGGCCAGGGTTATCAGCCCCAGCATTTT
TRBJ2-3 . medium-sized TRBV27 CASSLSGNTDTQYF TGTGCCAGCAGTTTATCGGGCAACACAGATACGCAGTATTTT
TRBJ2-7 TRBD1 once TRBV5-4 CASSSKGQGTYEQYF TGTGCCAGCAGCTCCAAGGGACAGGGCACCTACGAGCAGTACTTC
TRBJ2-7 . many TRBV6-4 CASSDYQGGNYEQYF TGTGCCAGCAGTGATTATCAGGGAGGAAACTACGAGCAGTACTTC
TRBJ1-2 . . TRBV3-1 CASSQGSRGDGYTF TGTGCCAGCAGCCAAGGATCAAGGGGGGATGGCTACACCTTC
TRBJ1-2 . . TRBV27 CASSLDSGRLLGYTF TGTGCCAGCAGTTTAGACAGTGGGCGCCTACTTGGCTACACCTTC
TRBJ1-6 . many TRBV6-7 CASSYALPAGPSSYNSPLHF TGTGCCAGCAGTTACGCGCTGCCCGCCGGGCCTAGCTCCTATAATTCACCCCTCCACTTT
TRBJ2-3 . many TRBV2 CASSEGVSTDTQYF TGTGCCAGCAGTGAGGGTGTTAGCACAGATACGCAGTATTTT
TRBJ1-5 TRBD1 many TRBV6-2/TRBV6-3 CASTRGQGSQPQHF TGTGCCAGCACCCGAGGACAGGGATCTCAGCCCCAGCATTTT
TRBJ1-1 . many TRBV30 CAWSRENGQAFF TGTGCCTGGAGTCGGGAGAATGGACAGGCTTTCTTT
TRBJ2-5 . many TRBV28 CASRPQGRGATQYF TGTGCCAGCAGGCCTCAGGGGAGAGGGGCGACCCAGTACTTC
TRBJ2-1 TRBD2 few TRBV20-1 CSSSVTSGIYNEQFF TGCAGTTCCTCAGTGACTAGCGGGATCTACAATGAGCAGTTCTTC
TRBJ2-7 . many TRBV20-1 CSARDYSGQTYEQYF TGCAGTGCTAGAGATTACAGCGGGCAGACCTACGAGCAGTACTTC
TRBJ2-6 . many TRBV4-1 CASSQNRVAAGANVLTF TGCGCCAGCAGCCAGAACAGGGTTGCGGCTGGGGCCAACGTCCTGACTTTC
TRBJ2-1 TRBD2 many TRBV7-9 CASSLLAGDHNEQFF TGTGCCAGCAGCTTACTAGCGGGAGACCACAATGAGCAGTTCTTC
TRBJ1-1 . many TRBV20-1 CSARDPRGNTEAFF TGCAGTGCTAGAGATCCCCGGGGGAACACTGAAGCTTTCTTT
TRBJ1-3 . many TRBV5-4 CASSLKGRGRNSGNTIYF TGTGCCAGCAGCTTAAAAGGCAGAGGAAGGAACTCAGGAAACACCATATATTTT
TRBJ1-1 . . TRBV6-2/TRBV6-3 CASSPYTELNTEAFF TGTGCCAGCAGTCCTTACACGGAATTGAACACTGAAGCTTTCTTT
TRBJ2-7 . many TRBV12-3/TRBV12-4 CASRETGPNYEQYF TGTGCCAGCAGAGAGACAGGACCGAACTACGAGCAGTACTTC
TRBJ2-1 . many TRBV6-1 CASHTQAHYNEQFF TGTGCCAGCCACACACAGGCACATTACAATGAGCAGTTCTTC
TRBJ1-4 . many TRBV11-2 CASSLDPGDYSTTNEKLFF TGTGCCAGCAGCTTAGATCCAGGGGATTATTCAACAACTAATGAAAAACTGTTTTTT
TRBJ2-2 . many TRBV24-1 CATSVGVGTGELFF TGTGCCACCAGTGTGGGGGTTGGCACCGGGGAGCTGTTTTTT
TRBJ1-5 TRBD1 few TRBV6-6 CASSYIRGGSNQPQHF TGTGCCAGCAGTTACATCAGGGGGGGAAGCAATCAGCCCCAGCATTTT